This is a list of T cell receptor beta chains from one sample in a study of blood T cells in healthy people across ages. Each CDR3 protein is one row after TCRdb ran MiXCR on the 5' RACE reads. The data show more than 800,000 distinct CDR3 sequences, under 45% seen once. Sequenced material: blood. The receptors were gathered from a woman between 55 and 75 years old in good health. CDR3s include the opening cysteine and the closing phenylalanine or tryptophan.

>TRBV4-1|TRBJ2-7
CASSQDQLAAEQYF
>TRBV6-2/TRBV6-3|NA
CASSYPGTANNEQYF
>TRBV13|TRBJ2-3
CASSIRRRREDTQYF
>TRBV5-1|TRBJ2-1
CATSTSGSFDEQFF
>TRBV20-1|TRBJ2-3
CSADRGGADTQYF
>TRBV7-9|NA
CASSSDRQQETQYF
>TRBV7-3|TRBJ2-1
CASSPRAPGLGRGYNEQFF
>TRBV15|TRBJ2-1
CATSSPGQYSEQFF
>TRBV4-2|TRBJ2-6
CASSQDRQRSSGANVLTF
>TRBV5-1|TRBJ1-1
CASSRVAEQAFF
>TRBV29-1|TRBJ2-1
CSVLGGSSYNEQFF
>TRBV10-3|TRBJ2-4
CAISPLAGGAVNIQYF
>TRBV15|TRBJ2-5
CATSGGGQGGRNQYF
>TRBV10-3|TRBJ2-1
CAISGLNPQGHSSYNEQFF
>TRBV29-1|TRBJ1-2
CSVQGLGGHTF
>TRBV3-1|TRBJ2-1
CASSQVPGTGAYNEQFF
>TRBV6-6|NA
CASSTGQLGTQYF
>TRBV10-3|TRBJ1-4
CAINHQRDEKLFF
>TRBV11-2|TRBJ2-3
CASSSRGKPGLARDTQYF
>TRBV3-1|TRBJ2-7
CASSQARGGAQYF
>TRBV20-1|TRBJ2-1
CSARDWGAGSYNEQFF
>TRBV10-3|TRBJ2-1
CAISPSGSSYNEQFF
>TRBV29-1|TRBJ1-2
CSAEKGQGDGYTF
>TRBV30|TRBJ2-5
CAWTSGGAGETQYF
>TRBV3-1|TRBJ1-5
CASSQDLGGSNQPQHF
>TRBV7-8|TRBJ2-1
CASSPSGGTSGGEQFF
>TRBV9|TRBJ2-7
CASSVTGAGPQEDEQYF
>TRBV29-1|TRBJ2-2
CSVARTGELFF
>TRBV12-3/TRBV12-4|TRBJ1-5
CASSLRDFNQPQHF
>TRBV11-2|NA
CASSRPLGTTYEQYF
>TRBV29-1|TRBJ2-7
CSVDGGSTYEQYF
>TRBV7-6|NA
CASSLIAGDEQYF
>TRBV6-5|TRBJ2-1
CASSYGSASGVEQFF
>TRBV28|TRBJ2-3
CASSPLEYWGIDTQYF
>TRBV27|TRBJ2-4
CASGPSGRALAKNIQYF
>TRBV20-1|TRBJ1-2
CSAPDPTGGYTF
>TRBV13|TRBJ2-7
CASGQGFSYEQYF